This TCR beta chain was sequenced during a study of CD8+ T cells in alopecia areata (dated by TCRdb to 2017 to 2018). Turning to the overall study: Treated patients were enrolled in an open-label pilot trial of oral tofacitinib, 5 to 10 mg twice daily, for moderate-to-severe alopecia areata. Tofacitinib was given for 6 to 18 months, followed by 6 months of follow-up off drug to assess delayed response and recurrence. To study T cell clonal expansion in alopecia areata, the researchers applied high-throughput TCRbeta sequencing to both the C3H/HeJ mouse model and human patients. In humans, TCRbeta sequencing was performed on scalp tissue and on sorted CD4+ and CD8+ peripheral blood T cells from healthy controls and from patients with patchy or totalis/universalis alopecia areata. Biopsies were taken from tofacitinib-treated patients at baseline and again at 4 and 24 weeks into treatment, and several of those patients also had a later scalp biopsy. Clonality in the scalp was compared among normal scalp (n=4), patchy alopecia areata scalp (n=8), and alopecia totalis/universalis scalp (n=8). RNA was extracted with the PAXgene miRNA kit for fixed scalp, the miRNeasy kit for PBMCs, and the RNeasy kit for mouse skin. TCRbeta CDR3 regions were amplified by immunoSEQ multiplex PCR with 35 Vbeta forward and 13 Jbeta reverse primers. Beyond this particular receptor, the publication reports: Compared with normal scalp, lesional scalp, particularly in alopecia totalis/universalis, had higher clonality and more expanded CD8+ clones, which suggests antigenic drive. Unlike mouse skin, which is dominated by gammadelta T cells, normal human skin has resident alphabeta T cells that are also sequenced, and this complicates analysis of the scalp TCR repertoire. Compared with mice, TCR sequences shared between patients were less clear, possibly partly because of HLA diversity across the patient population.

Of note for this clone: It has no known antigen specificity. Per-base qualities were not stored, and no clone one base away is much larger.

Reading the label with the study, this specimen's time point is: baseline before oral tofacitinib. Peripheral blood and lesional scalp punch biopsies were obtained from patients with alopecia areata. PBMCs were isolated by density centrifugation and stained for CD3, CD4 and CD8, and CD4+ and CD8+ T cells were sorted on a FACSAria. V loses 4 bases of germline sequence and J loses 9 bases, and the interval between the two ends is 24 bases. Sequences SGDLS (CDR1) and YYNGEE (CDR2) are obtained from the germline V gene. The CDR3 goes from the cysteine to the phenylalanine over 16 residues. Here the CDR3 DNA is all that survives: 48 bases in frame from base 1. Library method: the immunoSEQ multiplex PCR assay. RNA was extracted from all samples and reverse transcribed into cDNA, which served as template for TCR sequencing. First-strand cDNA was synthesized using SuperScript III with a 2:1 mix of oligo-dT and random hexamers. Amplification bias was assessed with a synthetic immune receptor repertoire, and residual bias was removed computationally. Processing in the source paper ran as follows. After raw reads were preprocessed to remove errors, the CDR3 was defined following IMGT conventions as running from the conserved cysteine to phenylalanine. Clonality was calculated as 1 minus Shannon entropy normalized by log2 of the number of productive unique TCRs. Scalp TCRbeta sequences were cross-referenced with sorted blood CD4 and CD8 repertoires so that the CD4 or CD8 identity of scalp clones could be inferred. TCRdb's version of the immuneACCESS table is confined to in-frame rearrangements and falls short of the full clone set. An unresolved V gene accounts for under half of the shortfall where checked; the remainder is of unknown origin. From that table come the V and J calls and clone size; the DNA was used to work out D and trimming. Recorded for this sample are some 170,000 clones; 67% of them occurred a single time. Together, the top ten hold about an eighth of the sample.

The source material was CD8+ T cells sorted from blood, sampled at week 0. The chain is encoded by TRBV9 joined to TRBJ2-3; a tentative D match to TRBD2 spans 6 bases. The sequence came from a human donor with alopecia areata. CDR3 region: CASSPQVSGPGGTQYF. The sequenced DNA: TGTGCCAGCAGCCCCCAAGTATCCGGGCCCGGGGGAACGCAGTATTTT.